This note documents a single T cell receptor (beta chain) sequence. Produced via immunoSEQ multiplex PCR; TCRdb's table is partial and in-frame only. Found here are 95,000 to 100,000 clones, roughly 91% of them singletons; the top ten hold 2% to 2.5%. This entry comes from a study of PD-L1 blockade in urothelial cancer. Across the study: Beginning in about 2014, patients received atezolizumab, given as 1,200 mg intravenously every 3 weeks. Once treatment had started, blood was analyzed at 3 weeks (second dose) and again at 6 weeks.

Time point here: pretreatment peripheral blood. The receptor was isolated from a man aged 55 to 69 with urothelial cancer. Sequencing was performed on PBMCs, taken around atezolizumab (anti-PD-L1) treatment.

CDR3 DNA sequence: TGCGCCAGCAGCCATGTTCCTAGCGGGGGGCCAAGGTCCTACGAGCAGTACTTC. Residues: CASSHVPSGGPRSYEQYF. The rearrangement uses TRBV4-1 and TRBJ2-7, with TRBD2 matching over 11 bases. The CDR3 has 18 amino acids. Germline V gene data show CDR1 as MGHRA and CDR2 as YSYEKL. The V gene end was trimmed by 3 bases and the J gene end by 1 base; junction bases not matched to a gene: 11.